The next 24 T cell receptor beta chains were all read from a single sample in a study of blood T cell repertoires in COVID-19. Clones were sequenced by immunoSEQ multiplex PCR, and TCRdb holds only the in-frame ones, with some missing. The data contain roughly 40,000 clones, about 76% of them singletons. The sample consisted of peripheral blood. The receptor source for this set is a man aged 65-85 years with active or convalescent COVID-19.

The chain joins TRBV6-5 to TRBJ1-3; TRBD1 might be the D (6 bases). Per germline, CDR1 MNHEY and CDR2 SVGAGI. V lost 6 bases to trimming and J lost 2 bases, with 14 bases between them. This CDR3 is 15 amino acids long. The CDR3 loop is CASRPDRYPGNTIYF. In DNA form, the CDR3 reads TGTGCCAGCAGACCAGACAGGTATCCTGGAAACACCATATATTTT.

The rearrangement links TRBV12-3 or TRBV12-4 to TRBJ1-6; D may be TRBD1 (5 bases). The V gene lost 5 bases and the J gene lost 10 bases, with 12 bases spanning the gap. The CDR3 spans 13 residues. CDR3 sequence (DNA): TGTGCCAGCAGTAGACAGTTTTTGTCACCCCTCCACTTT. Translated: CASSRQFLSPLHF.

The V call is TRBV6-6, the J call TRBJ2-2; D gene ambiguous. The CDR3 sequence is 11 residues long. Germline CDR1 and CDR2: MNHNY and SVGAGI (reference sequence). The germline V and J ends were trimmed by 5 bases and 10 bases, with 8 bases remaining between them. Here the CDR3 reads CASSPDKELFF. DNA of the CDR3: TGTGCCAGCAGTCCAGACAAGGAGCTGTTTTTT.

The chain couples TRBV7-2 to TRBJ2-5; 8 bases map to TRBD2. The CDR3 length is 13 residues. CDR1 and CDR2 (germline): SGHTA, FQGNSA. J lost 4 bases, V lost 3 bases, and 1 base had no gene match. DNA of the CDR3: TGTGCCAGCAGCTTTACTAGCGGAGAGACCCAGTACTTC. It codes for CASSFTSGETQYF.

The J gene is TRBJ2-7, the V gene TRBV29-1; the match to TRBD2 covers 8 bases. The trim removed 7 bases at V and 11 bases at J, leaving 16 bases unmatched. Germline V lookup: CDR1 SQVTM, CDR2 ANQGSEA. The CDR3 runs 13 residues. The CDR3 bases are TGCAGCGCCCGAGCGGGGGACGAAACGAGGGAGTACTTC. Translated: CSARAGDETREYF.

This clone appeared a few times. The chain combines TRBV7-2 with TRBJ2-1, with D possibly TRBD1 on 5 matching bases. V lost 2 bases, J lost 6 bases, and 14 bases lay in between. The CDR3 runs 15 residues. CDR1 is SGHTA, CDR2 FQGNSA, per germline. CDR3 residues: CASSLYFQGSNEQFF. In nucleotides, the CDR3 is TGTGCCAGCAGCTTATATTTCCAGGGATCCAATGAGCAGTTCTTC.

This clone was recorded only once. The J gene is TRBJ2-5, the V gene TRBV11-2, with 7 positions matching TRBD1. Losses at the gene ends were 1 base for V and 2 bases for J; bases not matched to a gene: 4. CDR1 and CDR2 (germline): SGHAT, FQNNGV. This CDR3 spans 15 amino acids. CDR3 residues: CASSLGTGEQETQYF. CDR3 nucleotide sequence: TGTGCCAGCAGCTTAGGAACAGGGGAACAAGAGACCCAGTACTTC.

The chain joins TRBV11-2 to TRBJ2-6; 11 positions match TRBD2. Germline V gene sequence: CDR1 SGHAT, CDR2 FQNNGV. The CDR3 consists of 18 residues. V was clipped by 5 bases and J by 5 bases; unmatched bases: 11. In DNA form, the CDR3 reads TGTGCCAGCAGCGTTAGCGGGGGGGCCGGTCGGTGGGCCAACGTCCTGACTTTC. It yields the protein CASSVSGGAGRWANVLTF.

J is TRBJ2-1 and V is TRBV3-1 (or the pseudogene TRBV3-2); D uncertain. This CDR3 has 14 residues. V shed 2 bases and J shed 4 bases, with 9 bases lying between them. Germline V CDR1 and CDR2: LGHDT, YNNKEL (reference sequence). The CDR3: CASSQLDGYNEQFF. The CDR3 DNA follows: TGTGCCAGCAGCCAACTAGACGGGTACAATGAGCAGTTCTTC.

The chain has TRBV6-5 and TRBJ2-3; 9 positions agree with TRBD1. The germline V gene has CDR1 MNHEY and CDR2 SVGAGI. The CDR3 loop spans 15 amino acids. The ends lost 6 bases at V and 0 bases at J; junction bases unmatched: 4. CDR3 protein: CASRAGQGSTDTQYF. In nucleotides, the CDR3 is TGTGCCAGCAGAGCGGGACAGGGAAGCACAGATACGCAGTATTTT.

CDR3: CASSLREPGQGRTDTQYF. The CDR3 region has the DNA TGTGCCAGCAGCTTAAGGGAACCGGGACAGGGTCGCACAGATACGCAGTATTTT. The chain recombines TRBV7-3 with TRBJ2-3, with 9 bases that match TRBD1. The CDR3 contains 18 residues. The germline gives CDR1 SGHTA, CDR2 FQGTGA. After removal of 1 base from V and 1 base from J, the junction contained 9 bases not matched to a gene. Full variable domain (outside the CDR3, taken from reference TRBV7-3 and TRBJ2-3): GAGVSQTPSNKVTEKGKYVELRCDPISGHTALYWYRQSLGQGPEFLIYFQGTGAADDSGLPNDRFFAVRPEGSVSTLKIQRTERGDSAVYLCASSLREPGQGRTDTQYFGPGTRLTVL.

The gene calls are TRBV7-9 and TRBJ1-6, with 7 bases aligning to TRBD1. Losses at the gene ends were 5 bases for V and 6 bases for J; bases not matched to a gene: 4. CDR1 and CDR2 from the germline V gene are SEHNR and FQNEAQ (reference sequence). The length of the CDR3 is 14 residues. The CDR3 DNA is TGTGCCAGCAGCACCGGGACAGCTAATTCACCCCTCCACTTT. Residues: CASSTGTANSPLHF. Using reference TRBV7-9 and TRBJ1-6 for the parts outside the CDR3, the full variable domain is DTGVSQNPRHKITKRGQNVTFRCDPISEHNRLYWYRQTLGQGPEFLTYFQNEAQLEKSRLLSDRFSAERPKGSFSTLEIQRTEQGDSAMYLCASSTGTANSPLHFGNGTRLTVT.

In this sample, this clone turned up a few times. The chain combines TRBV6-5 with TRBJ2-7; 11 bases map to TRBD2. The CDR3 is made up of 15 amino acids. CDR1 MNHEY and CDR2 SVGAGI come from the germline V gene. The J segment lost 4 bases and the V segment lost 6 bases, leaving 8 bases of the junction unmatched. CDR3 DNA: TGTGCCAGCAGCCGGCTAGCGGGGGGCAGGTACGAGCAGTACTTC. Translation gives CASSRLAGGRYEQYF.

This chain uses TRBV5-6 with TRBJ2-7; no clear D gene. Trimming took 4 bases from V and 2 from J, leaving 16 bases between them. Germline V gene data show CDR1 as SGHDT and CDR2 as YYEEEE. This CDR3 region has 15 residues. This CDR3 reads CASSPRGRYAYEQYF. In nucleotides, the CDR3 is TGTGCCAGCAGCCCCCGCGGCCGGTACGCCTACGAGCAGTACTTC. The full variable domain, with the rest looked up from reference TRBV5-6 and TRBJ2-7, is DAGVTQSPTHLIKTRGQQVTLRCSPKSGHDTVSWYQQALGQGPQFIFQYYEEEERQRGNFPDRFSGHQFPNYSSELNVNALLLGDSALYLCASSPRGRYAYEQYFGPGTRLTVT.

The rearrangement links TRBV6-1 to TRBJ1-2; D perhaps matches TRBD1 (5 bases). The V and J ends lost 2 bases and 12 bases respectively, with 22 bases between them. CDR3 length equals 15 residues. Germline CDR1 MNHNS, CDR2 SASEGT. The CDR3 loop is CASSESWAGRPLDTF. The CDR3 DNA reads TGTGCCAGCAGTGAATCTTGGGCAGGGCGCCCTTTGGACACCTTC.

J is TRBJ2-2 and V is TRBV6-5; perhaps TRBD1 as D (6 bases). The CDR3 is made up of 12 amino acids. Germline-derived CDR1 and CDR2 are MNHEY and SVGAGI. V was pared by 7 bases and J by 4 bases, with 7 bases between. The DNA for the CDR3 is TGTGCCAGCACACAGGGCACCGGGGAGCTGTTTTTT. Translating it yields CASTQGTGELFF.

This clone appeared a few times. The chain uses TRBV6-1 and TRBJ1-2; D perhaps matches TRBD1 (6 bases). Trimming stripped 1 base from V and 6 bases from J, with 15 bases between. Germline V CDR1 and CDR2: MNHNS, SASEGT. The CDR3 spans 15 residues. CDR3 region: CASSEVLGADHGYTF. In DNA form, the CDR3 reads TGTGCCAGCAGTGAAGTACTGGGGGCGGATCATGGCTACACCTTC.

This clone came up a few times. This chain joins TRBV5-4 and TRBJ2-2, with 13 nucleotides matching TRBD2. Germline-derived CDR1 and CDR2 are SGHNT and YYREEE (reference sequence). The ends lost 0 bases at V and 2 bases at J; junction bases unmatched: 7. This CDR3 contains 19 residues. As DNA, the CDR3 is TGTGCCAGCAGCTTGGGGACTAGCGGGGGCCGATACAACACCGGGGAGCTGTTTTTT. It specifies CASSLGTSGGRYNTGELFF.

This clone appeared a single time. This chain connects TRBV10-3 to TRBJ1-1; possibly TRBD1 for D (6 bases). V lost 10 bases and J lost 1, with 13 bases in between. Germline CDR1 is ENHRY and CDR2 is SYGVKD. The CDR3 totals 13 residues. As DNA, the CDR3 is TGTGCCACCTTCGACAGGCCGAACACTGAAGCTTTCTTT. Its translation: CATFDRPNTEAFF.

The chain is built from TRBV5-5 and TRBJ1-6; D possibly corresponds to TRBD1 (5 bases). V lost 6 bases, J lost 1 base, and 17 bases lay in between. The germline CDR1 and CDR2 sequences are SGHKS and YYEKEE (reference sequence). The CDR3 consists of 17 residues. This CDR3 is CASTTTRGRSYNSPLHF. In DNA form, the CDR3 reads TGTGCCAGCACCACAACAAGGGGAAGGTCCTATAATTCACCCCTCCACTTT.

CDR3 in amino acids: CAGRTSGNTGELFF. DNA of the CDR3: TGTGCCGGACGGACTAGCGGGAACACCGGGGAGCTGTTTTTT. The chain uses TRBV6-5 and TRBJ2-2; TRBD2 agrees at 10 bases. The germline gives CDR1 MNHEY, CDR2 SVGAGI. The CDR3 sequence is 14 residues long. The V segment lost 11 bases and the J segment 1 base; nucleotides outside the gene matches: 4.

This clone was seen only once. The chain joins TRBV10-1 to TRBJ1-3, with 10 bases lining up with TRBD1. Germline V gives CDR1 WNHNN, CDR2 SYGVQD (reference sequence). The CDR3 length is 15 residues. Losses at the gene ends were 6 bases for V and 2 bases for J; bases not matched to a gene: 4. The CDR3 bases are TGCGCCAGCAGCGCCGGGACAGGGGCTGGAAACACCATATATTTT. It codes for CASSAGTGAGNTIYF.

The V call is TRBV6-4, the J call TRBJ1-2, with TRBD1 as a possible D gene (6 bases). The CDR3 is 14 residues long. The V end was cut by 5 bases, the J end by 4 bases, with 14 bases between. Germline CDR1 MRHNA, CDR2 SNTAGT. The CDR3 here is CASSPGGQSYGYTF. In DNA, the CDR3 is TGTGCCAGCAGTCCCGGAGGACAGAGCTATGGCTACACCTTC.

V and J are TRBV18 and TRBJ2-5; tentatively, D is TRBD1 (5 bases). The CDR3 consists of 15 residues. Germline V gives CDR1 KGHSH, CDR2 LQKENI. V gave up 0 bases and J gave up 5 bases, with 13 bases separating them. As DNA, the CDR3 is TGTGCCAGCTCACCACCGAGCAGGGTGTGGGAGACCCAGTACTTC. Translation: CASSPPSRVWETQYF.